The next 5 T cell receptor beta chains were all read from a single sample in a study of vaccination and CD4 T cells after COVID-19. Cultured CD4+ T cell DNA was sequenced using the Oncomine TCR Beta short-read assay. TCRdb reprocessed the PCR reads with MiXCR, giving one entry per CDR3 protein. The top ten clones hold 6% to 7.5% of a sample with about 14,000 distinct CDR3 sequences, roughly 62% of them seen once. For these TCRs, the target antigens are not known. Treatment specified: approximately 11-day PBMC culture with coronavirus spike peptide pools or control peptides (ViraFEST assay). The material sequenced was CD4+ T cells from blood, cultured in vitro. These receptor sequences come from a human donor who had recovered from COVID-19.

The J gene is TRBJ2-1, the V gene TRBV29-1, with 8 bases aligning to TRBD2. The CDR3 has 15 amino acids. The J segment lost 10 bases and the V segment lost 7 bases, leaving 18 bases of the junction unmatched. Germline V CDR1 and CDR2: SQVTM, ANQGSEA. CDR3 DNA sequence: TGCAGCGCTGCCATACTAGCGGAGATTACAATGGAGCAGTTCTTC. It yields the protein CSAAILAEITMEQFF.

This chain joins TRBV21-1 and TRBJ2-2; the D segment call TRBD1 is taken from the table without a DNA check. TRBV21-1 is given as a pseudogene. The CDR3 covers 15 residues. CDR3 DNA: TGTGCCAGCAGCAAGACGACGGGGGATACCGGGGAGCTGTTTTTT. This codes for CASSKTTGDTGELFF.

This chain links TRBV20-1 with TRBJ2-7, with D perhaps TRBD2 (6 bases). V was cut by 4 bases and J by 3 bases, with 22 bases left in between. CDR3 length: 16 amino acids. The germline V gene has CDR1 DFQATT and CDR2 SNEGSKA (reference sequence). The CDR3 DNA reads TGCAGTGCTAAGAGTGTCGAGCTAGCGCCTAACTACGAGCAGTACTTC. It specifies CSAKSVELAPNYEQYF.

The chain is built from TRBV2 and TRBJ1-5, with 7 bases identical to TRBD1. V gave up 6 bases and J gave up 0 bases; unmatched junction bases: 2. The CDR3 runs 14 residues. The V gene's germline CDR1 is SNHLY and CDR2 FYNNEI. Here the CDR3 reads CASRTGLSNQPQHF. The CDR3 DNA follows: TGTGCCAGCAGGACAGGGCTTAGCAATCAGCCCCAGCATTTT.

This chain connects TRBV6-2 or TRBV6-3 to TRBJ1-5; D unresolved. V dropped 10 bases and J dropped 4 bases, with 14 bases sitting between them. Germline loops: CDR1 MNHEY, CDR2 SVGEGT. The CDR3 spans 13 residues. CDR3 protein: CATTSPGNQPQHF. The CDR3 region has the DNA TGTGCCACCACCTCCCCCGGGAATCAGCCCCAGCATTTT.